A single sample is the source of the 27 T cell receptor beta chains below, sequenced in a study of blood T cell repertoires in COVID-19. Profiling relied on immunoSEQ multiplex PCR, and the TCRdb table lists in-frame clones only, not all of them. The data show about 130,000 clones, 80% seen once. What was sequenced was peripheral blood. The receptors here all came from a man in his sixties or seventies with acute or convalescent COVID-19.

V usage is TRBV7-8 and J usage is TRBJ2-7; 15 nucleotides line up with TRBD2. This CDR3 comprises 15 residues. The germline V gene has CDR1 SGHVS and CDR2 FQNEAQ. The ends lost 6 bases at V and 6 bases at J; junction bases unmatched: 6. CDR3 in amino acids: CASRAPGLAGGEQYF. For the CDR3, the DNA is TGTGCCAGCAGAGCACCGGGACTAGCGGGGGGCGAGCAGTACTTC.

CDR3 protein: CASSLEGGLYEQYF. In DNA form, the CDR3 reads TGTGCCAGCAGCTTAGAAGGGGGCCTTTACGAGCAGTACTTC. The rearrangement joins TRBV11-1 to TRBJ2-7; 7 nucleotides match TRBD1. CDR1 and CDR2 from the germline V gene are SGHAT and FQDESV (reference sequence). The junction had 4 bases not matched to a gene; V was cut back by 1 base and J by 4 bases. This CDR3 has 14 residues.

The V gene is TRBV7-8, the J gene TRBJ1-1; TRBD1 agrees at 7 bases. Germline CDR1 is SGHVS and CDR2 is FQNEAQ. The trim removed 3 bases at V and 0 bases at J, leaving 7 bases unmatched. The CDR3 sequence is 16 residues long. CDR3 DNA sequence: TGTGCCAGCAGCTTGGGACAGAGCCTCATGAACACTGAAGCTTTCTTT. It yields the protein CASSLGQSLMNTEAFF.

V gene TRBV11-3 combines with J gene TRBJ2-3, with D unclear. The V gene lost 3 bases and the J gene lost 4 bases, with 5 bases spanning the gap. Germline CDR1 is SGHNT and CDR2 is YENEEA. The CDR3 sequence is 12 residues long. The CDR3 sequence is CASSFTADTQYF. DNA for the CDR3: TGTGCCAGCAGCTTCACAGCAGATACGCAGTATTTT. The whole variable domain, remainder taken from reference TRBV11-3 and TRBJ2-3, is EAGVVQSPRYKIIEKKQPVAFWCNPISGHNTLYWYLQNLGQGPELLIRYENEEAVDDSQLPKDRFSAERLKGVDSTLKIQPAELGDSAVYLCASSFTADTQYFGPGTRLTVL.

V is TRBV5-4 and J is TRBJ1-5; maybe TRBD1 (5 bases). The germline gives CDR1 SGHNT, CDR2 YYREEE (reference sequence). The length of the CDR3 is 14 residues. Trimming cost V 4 bases and J 5 bases, with 13 bases left between them. DNA of the CDR3: TGTGCCAGCAGCCAGGCGGGGGTCGATCAGCCCCAGCATTTT. It translates to CASSQAGVDQPQHF.

This chain uses TRBV7-2 with TRBJ2-5; 8 bases align to TRBD2. The CDR3 is made up of 13 amino acids. The V and J ends lost 7 bases and 5 bases, in that order; junction bases with no gene match: 6. Germline CDR1 is SGHTA and CDR2 is FQGNSA. The DNA of the CDR3 is TGTGCCAGCACGGGGGGGGGATTGGAGACCCAGTACTTC. Translated, it gives CASTGGGLETQYF. Full variable domain (remainder filled in from reference TRBV7-2 and TRBJ2-5): GAGVSQSPSNKVTEKGKDVELRCDPISGHTALYWYRQSLGQGLEFLIYFQGNSAPDKSGLPSDRFSAERTGGSVSTLTIQRTQQEDSAVYLCASTGGGLETQYFGPGTRLLVL.

The chain is built from TRBV18 and TRBJ1-2; D remains unclear. This CDR3 has 16 residues. V was trimmed by 2 bases and J by 8 bases, leaving 21 bases between them. Germline V gene lookup returns CDR1 KGHSH and CDR2 LQKENI. The CDR3 is CASSPGLERGSLGYTF. CDR3 nucleotide sequence: TGTGCCAGCTCACCAGGGTTGGAGAGAGGGTCGTTGGGCTACACCTTC.

V gene TRBV28 combines with J gene TRBJ1-2, with 8 bases that match TRBD1. J was trimmed by 8 bases and V by 7 bases; bases with no gene match: 18. The CDR3 contains 16 residues. CDR1 MDHEN and CDR2 SYDVKM come from the germline V gene. The CDR3 is CASTINTFQGARGYTF. CDR3 DNA: TGTGCCAGCACCATTAACACTTTCCAGGGGGCGCGAGGCTACACCTTC.

This rearrangement joins TRBV11-2 to TRBJ2-1, with D possibly TRBD2 on 5 matching bases. The V end was cut by 5 bases, the J end by 7 bases, with 12 bases between. This CDR3 is built from 13 residues. Germline CDR1 SGHAT, CDR2 FQNNGV. DNA of the CDR3: TGTGCCAGCAGCCCTGTCCGGGGTAATGAGCAGTTCTTC. This gives the protein CASSPVRGNEQFF. Filled out from reference TRBV11-2 and TRBJ2-1, the complete variable domain reads EAGVAQSPRYKIIEKRQSVAFWCNPISGHATLYWYQQILGQGPKLLIQFQNNGVVDDSQLPKDRFSAERLKGVDSTLKIQPAKLEDSAVYLCASSPVRGNEQFFGPGTRLTVL.

V gene TRBV11-2 combines with J gene TRBJ1-1; the D gene is possibly TRBD1 (5 bases). The CDR3 totals 16 residues. From germline, CDR1 is SGHAT and CDR2 FQNNGV. Trimming left V 0 bases short and J 0 bases short, with 11 bases between. Here the CDR3 DNA reads TGTGCCAGCAGCTTAGATGGGGGGAGGATGAACACTGAAGCTTTCTTT. Protein product: CASSLDGGRMNTEAFF.

The chain couples TRBV9 to TRBJ2-5; 7 nucleotides line up with TRBD1. CDR1 and CDR2 (germline): SGDLS, YYNGEE. The CDR3 consists of 14 residues. V lost 1 base to trimming and J lost 5 bases; unmatched junction nucleotides: 5. The CDR3 here is CASSVRGGWETQYF. CDR3 DNA sequence: TGTGCCAGCAGCGTAAGAGGGGGCTGGGAGACCCAGTACTTC. Supplemented by reference TRBV9 and TRBJ2-5, the full variable domain reads DSGVTQTPKHLITATGQRVTLRCSPRSGDLSVYWYQQSLDQGLQFLIQYYNGEERAKGNILERFSAQQFPDLHSELNLSSLELGDSALYFCASSVRGGWETQYFGPGTRLLVL.

The chain employs TRBV18 and TRBJ1-6, with 7 bases lining up with TRBD1. The V and J ends lost 5 bases and 2 bases, in that order; junction bases with no gene match: 3. CDR1 and CDR2 (germline): KGHSH, LQKENI. The CDR3 is made up of 15 amino acids. The CDR3 nucleotides are TGTGCCAGCTCAATCCAGGGGGCCTATAATTCACCCCTCCACTTT. Its protein is CASSIQGAYNSPLHF. Looking up the rest from reference TRBV18 and TRBJ1-6 gives the full variable domain: NAGVMQNPRHLVRRRGQEARLRCSPMKGHSHVYWYRQLPEEGLKFMVYLQKENIIDESGMPKERFSAEFPKEGPSILRIQQVVRGDSAAYFCASSIQGAYNSPLHFGNGTRLTVT.

This rearrangement joins TRBV6-6 to TRBJ2-3; D unclear. The CDR3 is made up of 14 amino acids. The V gene lost 2 bases and the J gene lost 0 bases, with 6 bases spanning the gap. Germline loops: CDR1 MNHNY, CDR2 SVGAGI (reference sequence). CDR3 residues: CASSYPPSTDTQYF. CDR3 bases: TGTGCCAGCAGTTACCCCCCTAGCACAGATACGCAGTATTTT.

This clone was detected a few times. V gene TRBV29-1 combines with J gene TRBJ1-5, with 7 bases identical to TRBD1. V lost 6 bases and J lost 0; bases outside the gene matches: 8. CDR1 and CDR2 (germline): SQVTM, ANQGSEA. This CDR3 is built from 15 residues. The CDR3 DNA follows: TGCAGCGTGGTTAGCCAGGGGGATAGCAATCAGCCCCAGCATTTT. Its translation: CSVVSQGDSNQPQHF.

The V gene is TRBV25-1, the J gene TRBJ1-2; TRBD1 is a possible D gene (6 bases). Trimming took 4 bases from V and 8 from J, leaving 17 bases between them. Germline CDR1 and CDR2: MGHDK and SYGVNS. This CDR3 comprises 14 residues. The CDR3 coding sequence is TGTGCCAGCAGTGGAGGGACACCATGGGACGGCTACACCTTC. Its translation is CASSGGTPWDGYTF.

This chain joins TRBV13 and TRBJ2-2, with TRBD2 matching over 14 bases. The germline V gene encodes CDR1 PRHDT and CDR2 FYEKMQ (reference sequence). The J segment lost 0 bases and the V segment lost 5 bases, leaving 5 bases of the junction unmatched. This CDR3 comprises 18 residues. The CDR3 loop reads CASSVGLAGVTNTGELFF. Written as DNA, the CDR3 is TGTGCCAGCAGCGTGGGACTAGCGGGGGTTACGAACACCGGGGAGCTGTTTTTT.

The chain combines TRBV10-3 with TRBJ2-5; the match to TRBD2 covers 8 bases. Germline CDR1 is ENHRY and CDR2 is SYGVKD. V lost 4 bases to trimming and J lost 3 bases; unmatched junction nucleotides: 7. This CDR3 has 15 amino acids. For the CDR3, the DNA is TGTGCCATCAGTGGCGTGGGGACTAGTAAAGAGACCCAGTACTTC. This translates into CAISGVGTSKETQYF.

This chain links TRBV12-3 or TRBV12-4 with TRBJ2-5; a possible D gene is TRBD2 (6 bases). The V and J ends lost 6 bases and 5 bases respectively, with 13 bases between them. The CDR3 consists of 13 residues. Here the CDR3 DNA reads TGTGCCAGCAGAAAGACTAGTTTGGAGACCCAGTACTTC. This gives the protein CASRKTSLETQYF.

The J gene is TRBJ1-1, the V gene TRBV7-9; possibly TRBD1 for D (6 bases). V was shortened by 3 bases and J by 7 bases, with 21 bases between the two germline ends. This CDR3 contains 16 residues. Germline-derived CDR1 and CDR2 are SEHNR and FQNEAQ (reference sequence). CDR3 sequence (DNA): TGTGCCAGCAGCTTCCTTGTCCCCGGGGGGCACGGTGAAGCTTTCTTT. Protein sequence: CASSFLVPGGHGEAFF.

The V and J genes are TRBV6-5 and TRBJ1-2; D is ambiguous. This CDR3 contains 14 residues. Trimming took 8 bases from V and 1 from J, leaving 14 bases between them. In germline, CDR1 is MNHEY, CDR2 SVGAGI. The chain's CDR3 is CASGSRGVNYGYTF. The CDR3 DNA is TGTGCCAGCGGCTCCCGAGGCGTTAACTATGGCTACACCTTC.

The gene calls are TRBV7-9 and TRBJ1-2; 8 bases fit TRBD1. The CDR3 runs 14 residues. The germline CDR1 and CDR2 sequences are SEHNR and FQNEAQ (reference sequence). With 5 bases clipped from V and 1 base from J, the junction kept 3 bases outside the gene matches. CDR3 sequence (DNA): TGTGCCAGCAGCCCGGGACAGGTTAACTATGGCTACACCTTC. Translating gives CASSPGQVNYGYTF.

This chain connects TRBV6-2 or TRBV6-3 to TRBJ1-6, with D hard to call. Germline CDR1 is MNHEY and CDR2 is SVGEGT. This CDR3 region has 13 residues. The V and J ends lost 6 bases and 14 bases respectively, with 17 bases between them. DNA of the CDR3: TGTGCCAGCAGCCTATCCAAGACTGGAGCCCTCCACTTT. Protein sequence: CASSLSKTGALHF.

This clone was found once. The chain carries TRBV3-1 (or the pseudogene TRBV3-2) and TRBJ2-7; 8 nucleotides agree with TRBD2. The CDR3 runs 13 residues. Germline CDR1 is LGHDT and CDR2 is YNNKEL (reference sequence). Trimming cost V 4 bases and J 6 bases; bases outside gene matches: 5. Here the CDR3 DNA reads TGTGCCAGCAGCCTGCAAACTAGCGGCGAGCAGTACTTC. Encoded protein: CASSLQTSGEQYF.

This chain uses TRBV29-1 with TRBJ1-4; 9 nucleotides line up with TRBD1. This CDR3 is 13 amino acids long. J lost 5 bases, V lost 7 bases, and 5 bases had no gene match. CDR1 and CDR2 (germline): SQVTM, ANQGSEA. The CDR3 DNA sequence: TGCAGCGCAAAGACAGGGGGGAATGAAAAACTGTTTTTT. It specifies CSAKTGGNEKLFF.

The chain is built from TRBV29-1 and TRBJ1-5, with D uncertain. V lost 4 bases to trimming and J lost 2 bases, with 9 bases between them. This CDR3 region has 13 residues. Germline lookup yields CDR1 SQVTM and CDR2 ANQGSEA. The chain's CDR3 is CSVVLGGNQPQHF. As DNA, the CDR3 is TGCAGCGTTGTTCTAGGCGGCAATCAGCCCCAGCATTTT.

The table lists this clone with a few counts. The J gene is TRBJ1-4, the V gene TRBV28, with a tentative D call TRBD1 (6 bases). Germline loops: CDR1 MDHEN, CDR2 SYDVKM. The germline V and J ends were trimmed by 3 bases and 8 bases, with 19 bases remaining between them. This CDR3 has 16 amino acids. This CDR3 reads CASSFGGGRGQEKLFF. In DNA, the CDR3 is TGTGCCAGCAGTTTCGGGGGGGGCAGGGGACAAGAAAAACTGTTTTTT. Variable domain in full (rest from reference TRBV28 and TRBJ1-4): DVKVTQSSRYLVKRTGEKVFLECVQDMDHENMFWYRQDPGLGLRLIYFSYDVKMKEKGDIPEGYSVSREKKERFSLILESASTNQTSMYLCASSFGGGRGQEKLFFGSGTQLSVL.

This clone has a single count. The rearrangement uses TRBV7-9 and TRBJ1-2; 7 bases agree with TRBD1. The CDR3 is 15 residues long. Germline CDR1 SEHNR, CDR2 FQNEAQ (reference sequence). With 2 bases clipped from V and 6 bases from J, the junction kept 9 bases outside the gene matches. In DNA form, the CDR3 reads TGTGCCAGCAGCTTAAGCGCGACAGGGTCTAATGGCTACACCTTC. Encoded protein: CASSLSATGSNGYTF.